The clone carrying this T cell receptor (beta chain) has a count of ten or more. What it binds is not known. CDR3 length equals 13 residues. Germline V gene sequence: CDR1 DFQATT, CDR2 SNEGSKA (reference sequence). Between the trimmed V and J ends, which lost 3 bases and 2 bases, there was a span of 9 bases. The record originates from a study of T-cell reconstitution after alpha-beta-depleted transplantation in children. Study-wide findings and caveats: Several hundred expanded graft clones reportedly gave rise to the alpha-beta T cells present about two months after transplant.

The library targeted TCRbeta and was prepared with unique molecular identifiers. TCRdb used MiXCR to reprocess the PCR reads, holding one entry per CDR3 protein. The data contain around 25,000 distinct CDR3 sequences, 15% to 20% of them singletons. This sample comprised PBMCs, mostly from graft donor cells, obtained 60 days after TCRalphabeta/CD19-depleted stem cell transplant. This receptor was identified in a male patient between 2 and 10 years old who had a stem cell transplant for acute lymphoblastic leukemia, so the T cells may come from the graft donor. The chain employs TRBV20-1 and TRBJ2-3, with unresolved D. The CDR3 DNA sequence: TGCAGTGCTAGCGGAAGATTCACAGATACGCAGTATTTT. The encoded protein is CSASGRFTDTQYF.